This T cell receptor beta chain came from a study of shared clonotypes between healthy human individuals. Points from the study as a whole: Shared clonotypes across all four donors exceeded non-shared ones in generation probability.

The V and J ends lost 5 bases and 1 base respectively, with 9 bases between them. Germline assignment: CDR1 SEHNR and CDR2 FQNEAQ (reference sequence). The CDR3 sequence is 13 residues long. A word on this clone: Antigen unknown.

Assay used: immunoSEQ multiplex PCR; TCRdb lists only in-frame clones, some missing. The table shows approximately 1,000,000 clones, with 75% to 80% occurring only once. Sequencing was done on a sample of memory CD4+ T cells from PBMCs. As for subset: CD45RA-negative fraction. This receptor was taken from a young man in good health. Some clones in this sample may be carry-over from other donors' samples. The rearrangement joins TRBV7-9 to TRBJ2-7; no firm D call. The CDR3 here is CASSPEASYEQYF. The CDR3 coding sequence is TGTGCCAGCAGCCCAGAGGCATCCTACGAGCAGTACTTC. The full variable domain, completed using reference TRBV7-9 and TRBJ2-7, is DTGVSQNPRHKITKRGQNVTFRCDPISEHNRLYWYRQTLGQGPEFLTYFQNEAQLEKSRLLSDRFSAERPKGSFSTLEIQRTEQGDSAMYLCASSPEASYEQYFGPGTRLTVT.